This TCR beta chain was documented in a study of cytomegalovirus exposure and HLA in healthy donors. Study-level results: Sequencing depth roughly uniform across donors was assumed in presence/absence analyses. A later analysis appeared to link common viral pathogens to several of the most significant clusters. Later analysis reportedly placed an Asian-associated ancestry cluster below the roughly 670-donor mean in N-insertions.

V was pared by 6 bases and J by 4 bases, with 10 bases between. CDR3 length equals 14 residues. Per germline, CDR1 MNHNS and CDR2 SASEGT. It was with 60 Vbeta and 13 Jbeta primers that the PCR ran. Sequencing was performed with immunoSEQ multiplex PCR; in TCRdb, only in-frame clones are kept and a portion is missing. The repertoire holds under 120,000 clones, with 70% as singletons. Concerning this clone itself: The antigen is not known.

V gene TRBV6-1 combines with J gene TRBJ2-6; D may be TRBD1 (6 bases). Source material: PBMCs. The origin of this receptor is a man between 40 and 49 years old in good health and CMV-seropositive. The CDR3, as DNA: TGTGCCAGCAGACCAGGGGCCGGGGCCAACGTCCTGACTTTC. Encoded protein: CASRPGAGANVLTF.